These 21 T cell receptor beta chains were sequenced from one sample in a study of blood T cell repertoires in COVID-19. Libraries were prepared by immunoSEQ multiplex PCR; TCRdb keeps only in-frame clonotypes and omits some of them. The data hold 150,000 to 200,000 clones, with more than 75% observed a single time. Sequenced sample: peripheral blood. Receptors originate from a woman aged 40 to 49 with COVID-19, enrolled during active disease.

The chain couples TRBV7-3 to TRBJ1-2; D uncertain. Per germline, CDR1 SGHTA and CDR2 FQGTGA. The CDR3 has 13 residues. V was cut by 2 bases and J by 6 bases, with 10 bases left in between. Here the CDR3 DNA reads TGTGCCAGCAGCTTATCCCGCTCGGATGGCTACACCTTC. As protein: CASSLSRSDGYTF. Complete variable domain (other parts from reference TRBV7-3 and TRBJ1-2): GAGVSQTPSNKVTEKGKYVELRCDPISGHTALYWYRQSLGQGPEFLIYFQGTGAADDSGLPNDRFFAVRPEGSVSTLKIQRTERGDSAVYLCASSLSRSDGYTFGSGTRLTVV.

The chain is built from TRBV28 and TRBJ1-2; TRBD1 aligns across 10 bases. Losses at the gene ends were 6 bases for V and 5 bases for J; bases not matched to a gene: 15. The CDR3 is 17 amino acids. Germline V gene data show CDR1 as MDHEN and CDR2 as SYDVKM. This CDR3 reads CASSPLPGQGLLYGYTF. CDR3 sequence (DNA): TGTGCCAGCAGCCCTTTACCGGGACAGGGGCTACTTTATGGCTACACCTTC.

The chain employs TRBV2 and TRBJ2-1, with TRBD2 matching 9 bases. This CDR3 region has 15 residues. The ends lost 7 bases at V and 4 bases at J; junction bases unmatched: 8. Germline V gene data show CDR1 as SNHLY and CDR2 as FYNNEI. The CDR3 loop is CASKIERGDYNEQFF. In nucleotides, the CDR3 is TGTGCCAGCAAGATTGAGCGGGGGGATTACAATGAGCAGTTCTTC.

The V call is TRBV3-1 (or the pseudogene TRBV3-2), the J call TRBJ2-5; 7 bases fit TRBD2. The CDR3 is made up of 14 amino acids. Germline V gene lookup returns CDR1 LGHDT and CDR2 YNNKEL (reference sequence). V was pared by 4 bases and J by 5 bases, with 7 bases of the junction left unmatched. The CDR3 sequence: CASSRAGAGETQYF. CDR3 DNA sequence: TGTGCCAGCAGCCGGGCGGGAGCAGGGGAGACCCAGTACTTC.

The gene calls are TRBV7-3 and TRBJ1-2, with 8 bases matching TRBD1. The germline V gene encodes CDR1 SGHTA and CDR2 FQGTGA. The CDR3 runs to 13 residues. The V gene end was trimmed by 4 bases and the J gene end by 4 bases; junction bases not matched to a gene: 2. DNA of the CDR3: TGTGCCAGCAGCTCAGGACAGGGCTATGGCTACACCTTC. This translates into CASSSGQGYGYTF.

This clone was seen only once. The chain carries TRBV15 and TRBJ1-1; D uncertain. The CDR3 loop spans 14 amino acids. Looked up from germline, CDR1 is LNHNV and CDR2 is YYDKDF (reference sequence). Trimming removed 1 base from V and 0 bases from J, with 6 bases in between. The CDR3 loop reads CATSRGLMNTEAFF. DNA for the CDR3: TGTGCCACCAGCAGAGGTCTAATGAACACTGAAGCTTTCTTT.

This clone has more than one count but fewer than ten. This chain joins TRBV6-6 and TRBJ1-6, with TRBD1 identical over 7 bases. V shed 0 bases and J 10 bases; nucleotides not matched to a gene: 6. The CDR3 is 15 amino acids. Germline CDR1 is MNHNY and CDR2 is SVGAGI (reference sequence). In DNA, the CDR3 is TGTGCCAGCAGTTACTCGAACAGGGGAGGATCACCCCTCCACTTT. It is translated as CASSYSNRGGSPLHF.

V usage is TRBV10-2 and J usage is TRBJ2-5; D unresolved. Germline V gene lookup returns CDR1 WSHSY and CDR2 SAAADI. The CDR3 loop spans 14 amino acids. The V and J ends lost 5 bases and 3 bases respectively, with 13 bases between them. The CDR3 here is CASSSNLVEETQYF. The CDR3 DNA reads TGCGCCAGCAGTTCTAACTTAGTCGAAGAGACCCAGTACTTC.

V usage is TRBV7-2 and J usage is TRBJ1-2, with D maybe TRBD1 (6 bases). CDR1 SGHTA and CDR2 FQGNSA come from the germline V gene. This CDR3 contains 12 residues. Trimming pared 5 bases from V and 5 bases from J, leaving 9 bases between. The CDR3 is CASSLQGYGYTF. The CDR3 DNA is TGTGCCAGCAGCCTACAGGGTTATGGCTACACCTTC.

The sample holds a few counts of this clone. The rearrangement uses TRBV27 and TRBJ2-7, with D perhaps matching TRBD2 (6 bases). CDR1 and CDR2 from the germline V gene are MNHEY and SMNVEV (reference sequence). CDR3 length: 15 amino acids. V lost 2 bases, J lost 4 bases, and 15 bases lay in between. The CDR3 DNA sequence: TGTGCCAGCAGTTTACAGGGCGGAGGAGGGTACGAGCAGTACTTC. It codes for CASSLQGGGGYEQYF.

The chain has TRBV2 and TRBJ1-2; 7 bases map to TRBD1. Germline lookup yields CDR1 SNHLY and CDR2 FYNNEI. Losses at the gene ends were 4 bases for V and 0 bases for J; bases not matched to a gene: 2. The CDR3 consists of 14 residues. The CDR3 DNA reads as TGTGCCAGCAGTGTGGGGACAGCTAACTATGGCTACACCTTC. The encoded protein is CASSVGTANYGYTF.

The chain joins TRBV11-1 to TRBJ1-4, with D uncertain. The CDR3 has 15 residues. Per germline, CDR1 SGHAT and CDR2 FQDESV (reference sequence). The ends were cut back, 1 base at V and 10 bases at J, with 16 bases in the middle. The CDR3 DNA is TGTGCCAGCAGCTTAGGGCGTGATTTCAGCGGAAAACTGTTTTTT. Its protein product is CASSLGRDFSGKLFF.

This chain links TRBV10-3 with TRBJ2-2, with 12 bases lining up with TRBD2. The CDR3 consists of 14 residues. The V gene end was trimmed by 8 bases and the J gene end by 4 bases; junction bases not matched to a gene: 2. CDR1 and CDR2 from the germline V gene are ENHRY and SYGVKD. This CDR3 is CAIGLAGTTGELFF. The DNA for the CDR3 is TGTGCCATCGGACTAGCGGGGACCACCGGGGAGCTGTTTTTT.

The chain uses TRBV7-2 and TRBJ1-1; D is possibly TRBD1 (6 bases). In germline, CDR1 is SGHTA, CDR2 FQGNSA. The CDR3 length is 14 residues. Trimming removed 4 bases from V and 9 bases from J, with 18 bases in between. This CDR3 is CASSSQGIGKQAFF. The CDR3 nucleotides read TGTGCCAGCAGCTCTCAGGGGATTGGGAAGCAAGCTTTCTTT.

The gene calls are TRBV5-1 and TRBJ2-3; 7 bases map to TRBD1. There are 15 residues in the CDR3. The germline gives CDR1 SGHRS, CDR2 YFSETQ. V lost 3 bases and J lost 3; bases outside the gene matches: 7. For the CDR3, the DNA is TGCGCCAGCAGCTGGCAGGGGGATGGAACAGATACGCAGTATTTT. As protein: CASSWQGDGTDTQYF.

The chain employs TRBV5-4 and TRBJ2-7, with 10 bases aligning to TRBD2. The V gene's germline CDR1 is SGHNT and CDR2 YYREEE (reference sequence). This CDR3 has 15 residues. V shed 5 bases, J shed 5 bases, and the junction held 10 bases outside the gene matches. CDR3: CASSRRSGRGNEQYF. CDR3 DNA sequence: TGTGCCAGCAGTCGTCGGAGCGGGAGGGGGAACGAGCAGTACTTC.

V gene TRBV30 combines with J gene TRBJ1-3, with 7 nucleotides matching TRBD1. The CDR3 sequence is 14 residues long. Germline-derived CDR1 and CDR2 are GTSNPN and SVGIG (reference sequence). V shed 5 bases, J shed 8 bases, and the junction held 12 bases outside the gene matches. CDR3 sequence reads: CAWFRGGPTDTIYF. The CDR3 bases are TGTGCCTGGTTTAGAGGGGGCCCGACGGACACCATATATTTT.

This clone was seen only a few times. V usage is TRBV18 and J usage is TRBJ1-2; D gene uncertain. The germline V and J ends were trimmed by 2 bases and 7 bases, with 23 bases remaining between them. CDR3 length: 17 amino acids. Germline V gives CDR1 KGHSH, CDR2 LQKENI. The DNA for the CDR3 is TGTGCCAGCTCACCATTCGAGAGCCCAGGCCGGTCGGCTGGCTACACCTTC. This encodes CASSPFESPGRSAGYTF.

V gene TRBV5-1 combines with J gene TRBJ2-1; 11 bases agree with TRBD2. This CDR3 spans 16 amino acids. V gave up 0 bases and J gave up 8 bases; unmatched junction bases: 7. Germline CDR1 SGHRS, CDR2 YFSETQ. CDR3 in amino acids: CASSLAGTSGNHEQFF. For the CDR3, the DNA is TGCGCCAGCAGCTTGGCCGGGACTAGCGGTAACCATGAGCAGTTCTTC.

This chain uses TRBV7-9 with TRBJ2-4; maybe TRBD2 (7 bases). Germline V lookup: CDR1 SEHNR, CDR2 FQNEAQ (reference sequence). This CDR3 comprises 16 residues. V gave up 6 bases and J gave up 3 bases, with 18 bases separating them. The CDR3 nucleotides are TGTGCCAGCAGACCTCGGGACACGGGAGGCAAAAACATTCAGTACTTC. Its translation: CASRPRDTGGKNIQYF.

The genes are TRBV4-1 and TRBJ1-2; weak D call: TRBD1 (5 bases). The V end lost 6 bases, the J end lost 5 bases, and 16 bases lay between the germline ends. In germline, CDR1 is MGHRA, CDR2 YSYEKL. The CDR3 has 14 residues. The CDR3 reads CASSHARVEYGYTF. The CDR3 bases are TGCGCCAGCAGTCACGCCAGGGTGGAATATGGCTACACCTTC.